Each of the 5 T cell receptor beta chains below was sequenced from the same sample in a study of vaccination and CD4 T cells after COVID-19. Cultured CD4+ T cell DNA underwent sequencing with the Oncomine TCR Beta short-read assay. TCRdb passed the PCR reads through MiXCR, listing each CDR3 protein once. The sample includes more than 10,000 distinct CDR3 sequences, almost 55% of them seen just once. The treatment: approximately 11-day PBMC culture with coronavirus spike peptide pools or control peptides (ViraFEST assay). These TCRs are of unknown antigen specificity. Sequenced here: cultured CD4+ T cells from blood, sampled after SARS-CoV-2 vaccination. These TCRs come from a human donor with COVID-19.

The chain links TRBV27 to TRBJ2-7; no firm D call. The length of the CDR3 is 13 residues. Trimming cost V 5 bases and J 5 bases, with 13 bases left between them. The germline V gene has CDR1 MNHEY and CDR2 SMNVEV (reference sequence). CDR3 nucleotides: TGTGCCAGCAGTCCCCTTTGGGCGGACGAGCAGTACTTC. It codes for CASSPLWADEQYF.

V gene TRBV11-2 combines with J gene TRBJ2-5, with D possibly called TRBD1 or TRBD2 (5 bases each). The germline gives CDR1 SGHAT, CDR2 FQNNGV. The ends were cut back, 3 bases at V and 9 bases at J, with 17 bases in the middle. The CDR3 length is 14 residues. CDR3 sequence: CASSLGRWDGAQYF. CDR3 in DNA: TGTGCCAGCAGCTTGGGCAGGTGGGACGGAGCCCAGTACTTC.

The V gene is TRBV4-2, the J gene TRBJ1-1; possibly TRBD1 for D (6 bases). Germline assignment: CDR1 LGHNA and CDR2 YNFKEQ. V was pared by 4 bases and J by 7 bases, with 13 bases between. The CDR3 consists of 13 residues. The CDR3 DNA follows: TGTGCCAGCAGCCTCCGTTTGGACAGTGAAGCTTTCTTT. Translation gives CASSLRLDSEAFF.

The rearrangement joins TRBV7-2 to TRBJ2-3, with TRBD2 matching 7 bases. Per germline, CDR1 SGHTA and CDR2 FQGNSA. J gave up 2 bases and V 1 base, and 3 bases lay outside the gene matches. The length of the CDR3 is 15 residues. CDR3 in amino acids: CASSLGGGDTDTQYF. The CDR3 bases are TGTGCCAGCAGCTTAGGCGGGGGAGACACAGATACGCAGTATTTT.

V gene TRBV6-4 combines with J gene TRBJ1-1; the match to TRBD1 covers 10 bases. Losses at the gene ends were 4 bases for V and 5 bases for J; bases not matched to a gene: 7. Germline V gene lookup returns CDR1 MRHNA and CDR2 SNTAGT. The CDR3 has 15 amino acids. DNA for the CDR3: TGTGCCAGCAGTGTATCGGGACAGGGGAGGACTGAAGCTTTCTTT. This sequence encodes CASSVSGQGRTEAFF.